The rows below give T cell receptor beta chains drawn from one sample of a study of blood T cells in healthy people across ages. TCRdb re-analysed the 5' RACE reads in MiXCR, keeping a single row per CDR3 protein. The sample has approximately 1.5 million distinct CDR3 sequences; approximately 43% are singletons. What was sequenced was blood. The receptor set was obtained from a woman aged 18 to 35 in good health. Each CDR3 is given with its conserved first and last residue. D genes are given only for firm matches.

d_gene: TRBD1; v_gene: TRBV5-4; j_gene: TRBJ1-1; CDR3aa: CASSIGTANTEAFF
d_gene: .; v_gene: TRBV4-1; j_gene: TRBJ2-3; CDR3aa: CASSQVYGRDTDTQYF
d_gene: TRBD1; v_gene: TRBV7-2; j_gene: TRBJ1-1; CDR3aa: CASRPYQGGAFF
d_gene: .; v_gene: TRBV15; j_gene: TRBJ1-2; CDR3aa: CATSRESIYGYTF
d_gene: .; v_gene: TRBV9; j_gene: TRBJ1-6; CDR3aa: CASSVGTLNSPLHF
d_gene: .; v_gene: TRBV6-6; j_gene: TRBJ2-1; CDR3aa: CASSVKQGLSYNEQFF
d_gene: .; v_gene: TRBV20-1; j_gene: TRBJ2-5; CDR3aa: CSATWTVQETQYF
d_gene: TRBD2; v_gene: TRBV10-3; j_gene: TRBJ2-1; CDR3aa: CAMSSGDGNEQFF
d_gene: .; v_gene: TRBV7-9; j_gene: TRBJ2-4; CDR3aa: CASSFSGDGEQYF
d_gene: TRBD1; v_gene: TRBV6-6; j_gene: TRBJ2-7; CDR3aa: CASSSTDRVAYEQSF
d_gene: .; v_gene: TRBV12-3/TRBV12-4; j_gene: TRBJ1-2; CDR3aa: CASSLQGGYTF
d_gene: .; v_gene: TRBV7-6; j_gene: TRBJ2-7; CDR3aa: CASSLESSYEQYF
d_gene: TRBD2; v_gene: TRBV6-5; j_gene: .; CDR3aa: CASSYSSGDLTETQYF
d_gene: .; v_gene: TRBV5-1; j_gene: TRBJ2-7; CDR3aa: CASSLGGGDTYEQYF
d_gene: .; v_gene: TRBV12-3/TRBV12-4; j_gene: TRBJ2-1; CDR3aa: CASSLWGDSYNEQFF
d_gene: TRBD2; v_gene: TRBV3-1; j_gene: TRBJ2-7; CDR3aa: CASSQISGAHEQYF
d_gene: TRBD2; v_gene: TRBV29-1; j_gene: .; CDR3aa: CSVPRLAGWETQYF
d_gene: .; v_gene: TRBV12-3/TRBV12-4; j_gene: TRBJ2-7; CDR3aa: CASNRDGPYEQYF
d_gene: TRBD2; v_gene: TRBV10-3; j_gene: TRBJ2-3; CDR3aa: CAISARTSGGTDTQYF
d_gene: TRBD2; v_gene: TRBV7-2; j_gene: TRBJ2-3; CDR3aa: CASSPQTSGGTDTQYF
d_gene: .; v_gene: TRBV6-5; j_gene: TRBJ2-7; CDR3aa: CASMSWRYEQYF
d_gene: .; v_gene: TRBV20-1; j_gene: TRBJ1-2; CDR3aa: CSASSARKANGYTF
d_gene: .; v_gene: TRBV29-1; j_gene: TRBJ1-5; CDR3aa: CSARGRERGPQHF
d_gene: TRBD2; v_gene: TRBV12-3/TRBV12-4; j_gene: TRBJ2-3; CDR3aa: CASRAGGRTDTQYF
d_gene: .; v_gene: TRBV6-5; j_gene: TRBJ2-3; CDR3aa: CASSYSPDTSTDTQYF
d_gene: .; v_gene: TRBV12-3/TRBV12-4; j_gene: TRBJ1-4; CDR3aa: CASSPPESTTNEKLFF
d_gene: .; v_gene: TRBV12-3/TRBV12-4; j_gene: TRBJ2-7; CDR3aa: CASRKRRNEQYF
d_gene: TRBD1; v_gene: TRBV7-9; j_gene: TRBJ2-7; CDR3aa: CASSLAGTANYEQYF
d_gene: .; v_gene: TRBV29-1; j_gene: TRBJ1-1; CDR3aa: CSVIGGNTEAFF
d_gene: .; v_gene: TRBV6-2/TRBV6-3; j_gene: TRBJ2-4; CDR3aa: CASSYSGDRIQYF
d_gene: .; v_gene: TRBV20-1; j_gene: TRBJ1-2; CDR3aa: CSAQPGRGGYTF
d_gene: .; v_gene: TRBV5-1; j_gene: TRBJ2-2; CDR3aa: CVSSVEGTGELFF
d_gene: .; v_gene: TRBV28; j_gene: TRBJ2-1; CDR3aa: CASSSPVRGGHEQFF
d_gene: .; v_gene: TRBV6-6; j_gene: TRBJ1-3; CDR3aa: CATGNRTGNTIYF
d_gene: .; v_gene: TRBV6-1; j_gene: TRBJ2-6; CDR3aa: CAGSGTSGANVLTF
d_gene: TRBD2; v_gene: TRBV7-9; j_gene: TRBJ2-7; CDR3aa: CASSGLAESSYEQYF
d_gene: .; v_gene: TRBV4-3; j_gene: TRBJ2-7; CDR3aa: CVSSLSAGVVSYEQYF
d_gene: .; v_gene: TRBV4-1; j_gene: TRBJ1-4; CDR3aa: CASSERTAPRGEKLFF
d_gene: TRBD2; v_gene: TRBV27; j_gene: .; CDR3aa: CASSFSGTSGHEQYF
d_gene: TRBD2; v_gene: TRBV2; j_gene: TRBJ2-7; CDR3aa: CASSQLSGGTYNEQYF
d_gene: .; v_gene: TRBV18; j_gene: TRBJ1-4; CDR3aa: CASSPIGQNNEKLFF
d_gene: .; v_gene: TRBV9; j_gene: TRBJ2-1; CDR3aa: CASSVGDSYNEQFF
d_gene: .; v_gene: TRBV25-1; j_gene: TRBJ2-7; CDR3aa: CASTPQGSDSYEQYF
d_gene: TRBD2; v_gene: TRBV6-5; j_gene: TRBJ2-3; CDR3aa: CASSFQAGVTDTQYF
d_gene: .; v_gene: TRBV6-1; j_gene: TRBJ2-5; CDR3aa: CASSDSLYQATQYF
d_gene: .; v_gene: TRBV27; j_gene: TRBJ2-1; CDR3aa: CASSVDSHNEQFF
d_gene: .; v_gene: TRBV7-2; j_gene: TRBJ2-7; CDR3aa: CASSLAATPNYEQYF
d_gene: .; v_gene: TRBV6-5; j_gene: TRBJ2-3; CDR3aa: CASRALRGPTDTQYF
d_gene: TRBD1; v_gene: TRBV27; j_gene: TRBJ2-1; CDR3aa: CASSMNRDSFLDEQFF
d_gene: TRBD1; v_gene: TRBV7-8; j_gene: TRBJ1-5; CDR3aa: CASSLGQGSSQPQHF
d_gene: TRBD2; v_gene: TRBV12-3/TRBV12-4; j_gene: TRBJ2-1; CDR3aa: CASSSSNRGLAGGYNEQFF
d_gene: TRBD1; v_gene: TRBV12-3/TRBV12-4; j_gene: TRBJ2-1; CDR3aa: CASSRRRTGYNEQFF
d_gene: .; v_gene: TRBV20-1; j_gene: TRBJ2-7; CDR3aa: CSAGSGIVPYEQYF
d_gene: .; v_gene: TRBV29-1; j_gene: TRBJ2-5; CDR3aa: CSVNGGWGQYF
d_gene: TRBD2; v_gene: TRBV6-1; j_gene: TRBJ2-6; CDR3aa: CASRPLAGGLSGANVLTF
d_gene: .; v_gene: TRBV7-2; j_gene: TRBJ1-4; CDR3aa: CASRLLANEKLFF
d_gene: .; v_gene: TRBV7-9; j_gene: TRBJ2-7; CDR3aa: CASSLAYEDIAYYEQYF
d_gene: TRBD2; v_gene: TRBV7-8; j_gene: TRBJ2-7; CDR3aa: CASSIPGLAGSYEQYF
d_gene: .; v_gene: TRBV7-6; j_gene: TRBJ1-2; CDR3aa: CVSSASTGDGYTF
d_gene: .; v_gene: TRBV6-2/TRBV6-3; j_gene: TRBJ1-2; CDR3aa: CASSYPGRDGENYGYTF